This T cell receptor (beta chain) was identified in a study of cytomegalovirus exposure and HLA in healthy donors. PCR employed 60 Vbeta and 13 Jbeta primers. The protocol was immunoSEQ multiplex PCR, while the TCRdb copy is restricted to in-frame clones and leaves out a portion. Of some 130,000 clones in the sample, roughly three quarters were seen once. The V end was cut by 0 bases, the J end by 1 base, with 8 bases between. The CDR3 sequence is 15 residues long. Germline CDR1 reads SEHNR; CDR2 reads FQNEAQ (reference sequence). Study-wide points: Based on reports, TCR beta sequences accurately predicted HLA-A and HLA-B alleles for most subjects. In a later analysis, the majority of CMV-associated beta chains seemingly showed HLA restriction.

On this clone itself: Antigen specificity is unknown.

The source of this sequence is a man aged 25-45 years in good health and CMV-seronegative. The V and J genes are TRBV7-9 and TRBJ2-3, with D possibly TRBD2 on 6 matching bases. Source material: PBMCs. The CDR3, as DNA: TGTGCCAGCAGCTTAGCGGTAGCGGGCACAGATACGCAGTATTTT. Protein: CASSLAVAGTDTQYF.